This record concerns one T cell receptor (beta chain) sequence. The germline CDR1 and CDR2 sequences are SQVTM and ANQGSEA. J gave up 9 bases and V 5 bases, and 11 bases lay outside the gene matches. This CDR3 is built from 15 residues. Original processing methods: Filtering differed because ImmunoSEQ produced junction-only sequences that carried no quality scores. TCRdb's copy holds only in-frame clones and misses some; the assay was immunoSEQ multiplex PCR. That table gives V, J and clone size, and the DNA gave D and trimming. In the table there are around 720,000 clones, around four fifths of which are singletons. The entry originates in a study of shared clonotypes between healthy human individuals.

This receptor was identified in a woman aged 25 to 39 in good health. Sequenced: memory CD4+ T cells sorted from blood. Specified subset: CD45RA-negative fraction. The chain employs TRBV29-1 and TRBJ2-1; 12 bases map to TRBD2. The DNA of the CDR3 is TGCAGCGTTCGTATGACTAGCGGGAGAGCCCCTGAGCAGTTCTTC. It yields the protein CSVRMTSGRAPEQFF.